This T cell receptor beta chain derives from a study of cytomegalovirus exposure and HLA in healthy donors. Study findings and constraints: Looking again later, the authors saw that most CMV-associated TCR beta chains seemed HLA-restricted. Later analysis reportedly placed an Asian-associated ancestry cluster below the approximately 700-donor mean in N-insertions. Later work associated around 18,000 TCR beta sequences with HLA alleles at 0.05 false discovery rate.

In the PCR, 60 Vbeta and 13 Jbeta primers were used. Libraries were prepared by immunoSEQ multiplex PCR; TCRdb keeps only in-frame clonotypes and omits some of them. Of 90,000 to 110,000 clones listed, 65% to 85% are singletons. To note about this clone: Its antigen is not known.

As for the donors, each was a healthy bone marrow donor. The sequence was obtained from a male donor in good health and CMV-seronegative. Material for sequencing was PBMCs.

CDR3 loop: CASSETSGRSRFF. As DNA, the CDR3 is TGTGCCAGTAGCGAGACTAGCGGGAGAAGTCGGTTCTTC. This chain links TRBV19 with TRBJ2-1, with 12 bases lining up with TRBD2. Losses at the gene ends were 6 bases for V and 15 bases for J; bases not matched to a gene: 9. CDR3 length equals 13 residues. Germline V gene sequence: CDR1 LNHDA, CDR2 SQIVND (reference sequence).